This entry is about one TCR beta chain. The data are from a study of blood T cells in healthy people across ages. The germline gives CDR1 SGHTA, CDR2 FQGNSA. The CDR3 length is 13 residues. V gave up 3 bases and J gave up 4 bases, with 9 bases separating them. The authors ran a second PCR of 7 to 11 cycles using a sample-barcoded 5' primer and a J-beta primer mix. Each single sample gave us at least 2.5 million CDR3-containing paired-end reads. TCRdb re-called the 5' RACE reads with MiXCR, one entry per CDR3 protein. The sample holds over 450,000 distinct CDR3 sequences, around 24% seen once. This same sample was also part of a study on T cells of mothers and their children. That report notes: In this cohort, donors were three healthy Caucasian mothers plus their six children. At approximately 1.5 ug per 15 ul, all of the extracted RNA went into cDNA synthesis. A primer called M1S, used in the second PCR, added sample barcodes and 2-4 random nucleotides.

The sample comprised blood. This receptor was identified in a boy younger than 18 in good health. The rearrangement uses TRBV7-2 and TRBJ2-5; D not resolved. CDR3 in amino acids: CASSFQQIETQYF. CDR3 in DNA: TGTGCCAGCAGCTTTCAGCAGATAGAGACCCAGTACTTC.